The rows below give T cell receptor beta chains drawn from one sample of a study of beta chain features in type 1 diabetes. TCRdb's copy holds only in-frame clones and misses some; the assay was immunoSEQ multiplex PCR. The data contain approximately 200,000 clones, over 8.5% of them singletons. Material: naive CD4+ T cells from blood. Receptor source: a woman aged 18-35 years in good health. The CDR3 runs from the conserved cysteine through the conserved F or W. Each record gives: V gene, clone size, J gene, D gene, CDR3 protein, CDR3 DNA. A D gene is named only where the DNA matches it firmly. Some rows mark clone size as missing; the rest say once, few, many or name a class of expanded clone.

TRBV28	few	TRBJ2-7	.	CASSLVGRGINEQYF	TGTGCCAGCAGTTTAGTTGGCAGGGGAATTAACGAGCAGTACTTC
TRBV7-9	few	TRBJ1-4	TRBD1	CASSFRTGGFNEKLFF	TGTGCCAGCAGCTTCCGGACAGGCGGGTTTAATGAAAAACTGTTTTTT
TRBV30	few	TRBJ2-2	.	CAWSDRTGPPGELFF	TGTGCCTGGAGTGATCGCACAGGGCCCCCCGGGGAGCTGTTTTTT
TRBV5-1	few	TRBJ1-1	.	CASSFSRDTEAFF	TGCGCCAGCAGCTTTAGCAGAGACACTGAAGCTTTCTTT
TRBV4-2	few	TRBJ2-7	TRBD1	CASSQAPGQGYEQYF	TGTGCCAGCAGCCAAGCCCCGGGACAGGGCTACGAGCAGTACTTC
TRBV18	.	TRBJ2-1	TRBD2	CASSGLAGGVSSYNEQFF	TGTGCCAGCTCGGGACTAGCGGGGGGCGTTAGCTCCTACAATGAGCAGTTCTTC
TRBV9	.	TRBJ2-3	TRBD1	CASSGQGAVDTQYF	TGTGCCAGCAGTGGACAGGGGGCAGTTGATACGCAGTATTTT
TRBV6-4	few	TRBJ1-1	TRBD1	CASSDSHRTGQQLMNTEAFF	TGTGCCAGCAGTGACTCGCACCGGACGGGACAGCAACTAATGAACACTGAAGCTTTCTTT
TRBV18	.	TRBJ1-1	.	CASSRGGEGYTEAFF	TGTGCCAGCTCTCGGGGGGGCGAAGGGTACACTGAAGCTTTCTTT
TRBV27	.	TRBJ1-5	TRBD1	CASSLTGFNQPQHF	TGTGCCAGCAGTTTGACAGGGTTCAATCAGCCCCAGCATTTT
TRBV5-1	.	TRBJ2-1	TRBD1	CASSVSRGPAYNEQFF	TGCGCCAGCAGCGTGTCCAGGGGGCCGGCCTACAATGAGCAGTTCTTC